Following are 25 T cell receptor beta chains from one sample sequenced in a study of cytomegalovirus exposure and HLA in healthy donors. A multiplex PCR was run with 60 Vbeta primers and 13 Jbeta primers. TCRdb's table, derived via immunoSEQ multiplex PCR, lists solely in-frame clones and lacks some. Seen here are some 160,000 clones, approximately 80% observed once, and the top ten hold more than 1.2%. Specimen: PBMCs. These receptors all stem from a male donor in good health and CMV-seronegative.

V gene TRBV30 combines with J gene TRBJ2-7; D perhaps matches TRBD2 (6 bases). CDR1 GTSNPN and CDR2 SVGIG come from the germline V gene (reference sequence). V lost 2 bases and J lost 3, with 8 bases in between. The CDR3 runs 12 residues. The CDR3 sequence is CAWSRDFYEQYF. Written as DNA, the CDR3 is TGTGCCTGGAGTCGGGACTTCTACGAGCAGTACTTC.

V and J are TRBV7-9 and TRBJ2-6; perhaps TRBD1 as D (5 bases). The CDR3 is 17 amino acids. Trimming left V 5 bases short and J 0 bases short, with 14 bases between. Germline assignment: CDR1 SEHNR and CDR2 FQNEAQ (reference sequence). The CDR3 is CASSPRGGNSGANVLTF. Written as DNA, the CDR3 is TGTGCCAGCAGCCCAAGGGGCGGTAACTCTGGGGCCAACGTCCTGACTTTC.

The CDR3 coding sequence is TGTGCCAGCAGCGTAGGACCCAGGGGGCCCCCCTACGAGCAGTACTTC. This codes for CASSVGPRGPPYEQYF. The chain uses TRBV5-6 and TRBJ2-5; the match to TRBD1 covers 8 bases. With the DNA end fitting TRBJ2-7 better, the J assignment may be wrong. The CDR3 spans 16 residues. Germline assignment: CDR1 SGHDT and CDR2 YYEEEE.

The CDR3 coding sequence is TGCAGCGTGCGGGACGCAAACTCTGGAAACACCATATATTTT. Amino acid sequence: CSVRDANSGNTIYF. The V and J genes are TRBV29-1 and TRBJ1-3; maybe TRBD1 (5 bases). CDR1 is SQVTM and CDR2 is ANQGSEA in the germline V gene. The CDR3 loop spans 14 amino acids. Trimming left V 6 bases short and J 0 bases short, with 12 bases between.

The chain links TRBV27 to TRBJ2-7, with D perhaps TRBD1 (6 bases). Per the germline V gene, CDR1 is MNHEY and CDR2 is SMNVEV (reference sequence). The CDR3 is 15 residues long. V dropped 6 bases and J dropped 0 bases, with 15 bases sitting between them. The CDR3 reads CASRYRQASSYEQYF. The CDR3, as DNA: TGTGCCAGCAGATACAGACAGGCCAGCTCCTACGAGCAGTACTTC.

The chain links TRBV11-2 to TRBJ1-5; D gene ambiguous. The CDR3 sequence is 13 residues long. V dropped 2 bases and J dropped 2 bases, with 4 bases sitting between them. The germline gives CDR1 SGHAT, CDR2 FQNNGV. The CDR3 sequence is CASSLFGNQPQHF. CDR3 sequence (DNA): TGTGCCAGCAGCTTATTCGGCAATCAGCCCCAGCATTTT.

CDR3 bases: TGTGCCAGCAGCGACAGTCCCACTGAAGCTTTCTTT. Protein: CASSDSPTEAFF. V gene TRBV6-1 combines with J gene TRBJ1-1; weak D call: TRBD1 (5 bases). Germline CDR1 reads MNHNS; CDR2 reads SASEGT. V gave up 6 bases and J gave up 4 bases, with 9 bases separating them. The CDR3 extends over 12 amino acids.

V and J are TRBV27 and TRBJ2-1; 9 bases line up with TRBD2. Unmatched junction bases numbered 5, after V lost 5 bases and J lost 0 bases. Germline assignment: CDR1 MNHEY and CDR2 SMNVEV (reference sequence). The length of the CDR3 is 16 residues. CDR3 sequence: CASSPLAGVSYNEQFF. DNA of the CDR3: TGTGCCAGCAGTCCTTTAGCGGGAGTCTCCTACAATGAGCAGTTCTTC.

This clone was picked up one time. The gene calls are TRBV4-1 and TRBJ2-2; maybe TRBD1 (5 bases). The CDR3 loop spans 17 amino acids. The germline V gene encodes CDR1 MGHRA and CDR2 YSYEKL. The V end lost 0 bases, the J end lost 3 bases, and 14 bases lay between the germline ends. CDR3 sequence reads: CASSQDRVLVYTGELFF. The CDR3, as DNA: TGCGCCAGCAGCCAAGACAGGGTGTTGGTGTACACCGGGGAGCTGTTTTTT.

This chain connects TRBV10-3 to TRBJ2-3, with TRBD2 identical over 12 bases. The CDR3 is made up of 16 amino acids. Germline V lookup: CDR1 ENHRY, CDR2 SYGVKD. V gave up 4 bases and J gave up 0 bases; unmatched junction bases: 2. The CDR3 sequence: CAISVGLAGSTDTQYF. In nucleotides, the CDR3 is TGTGCCATCAGTGTAGGACTAGCGGGGAGCACAGATACGCAGTATTTT.

The chain combines TRBV6-1 with TRBJ2-7; tentatively, D is TRBD1 (8 bases). This CDR3 comprises 15 residues. Germline loops: CDR1 MNHNS, CDR2 SASEGT. V was clipped by 6 bases and J by 3 bases, with 18 bases between them. The CDR3 protein is CASRPGQGGLYEQYF. CDR3 in DNA: TGTGCCAGCAGACCTGGACAGGGAGGGCTCTACGAGCAGTACTTC.

The J gene is TRBJ2-7, the V gene TRBV5-1; 10 nucleotides agree with TRBD1. Trimming took 3 bases from V and 7 from J; bases not matched to a gene: 10. Germline assignment: CDR1 SGHRS and CDR2 YFSETQ. The CDR3 has 15 residues. The CDR3 DNA reads TGCGCCAGCAGCTCCCCCGGACAGGGGGATGCGGAGCAGTACTTC. It encodes CASSSPGQGDAEQYF. Combining the CDR3 with reference TRBV5-1 and TRBJ2-7 gives the whole variable domain KAGVTQTPRYLIKTRGQQVTLSCSPISGHRSVSWYQQTPGQGLQFLFEYFSETQRNKGNFPGRFSGRQFSNSRSEMNVSTLELGDSALYLCASSSPGQGDAEQYFGPGTRLTVT.

This clone has a handful of counts. The chain joins TRBV7-2 to TRBJ2-3, with 7 bases matching TRBD1. The CDR3 has 13 residues. The ends lost 7 bases at V and 3 bases at J; junction bases unmatched: 4. Looked up from germline, CDR1 is SGHTA and CDR2 is FQGNSA. In DNA form, the CDR3 reads TGTGCCAGCATCCTACAGGGGACAGATACGCAGTATTTT. The encoded protein is CASILQGTDTQYF.

This chain links TRBV19 with TRBJ2-7, with a tentative D call TRBD2 (6 bases). This CDR3 spans 13 amino acids. V was pared by 6 bases and J by 5 bases, with 14 bases between. CDR1 and CDR2 (germline): LNHDA, SQIVND (reference sequence). CDR3 residues: CASSVGRLDEQYF. CDR3 in DNA: TGTGCCAGTAGCGTGGGGAGGTTGGACGAGCAGTACTTC.

The rearrangement joins TRBV18 to TRBJ1-2, with D perhaps TRBD1 (6 bases). The CDR3 extends over 13 amino acids. Per germline, CDR1 KGHSH and CDR2 LQKENI. V lost 6 bases to trimming and J lost 6 bases, with 14 bases between them. CDR3 region: CASSAGQIDGYTF. The CDR3 bases are TGTGCCAGCTCTGCCGGACAGATAGATGGCTACACCTTC.

As to this clone: At the DNA level, this CDR3 is encoded by other sequences in the same sample as well. This chain uses TRBV2 with TRBJ2-7; possible D gene TRBD1, 6 bases. The CDR3 totals 12 residues. V was shortened by 3 bases and J by 4 bases, with 7 bases between the two germline ends. Germline lookup yields CDR1 SNHLY and CDR2 FYNNEI. For the CDR3, the DNA is TGTGCCAGCAGTGAGAGGGGGTACGAGCAGTACTTC. Translated, it gives CASSERGYEQYF.

The chain couples TRBV5-1 to TRBJ1-5, with 7 bases identical to TRBD1. V was pared by 4 bases and J by 4 bases, with 8 bases of the junction left unmatched. Germline lookup yields CDR1 SGHRS and CDR2 YFSETQ. The CDR3 is made up of 15 amino acids. For the CDR3, the DNA is TGCGCCAGCAGCCGTACAGGGGCCATAAATCAGCCCCAGCATTTT. Protein sequence: CASSRTGAINQPQHF.

With regard to this clone: The sample holds other DNA sequences that translate to the same CDR3. The chain joins TRBV6-5 to TRBJ1-4, with D possibly TRBD1 on 5 matching bases. Germline V lookup: CDR1 MNHEY, CDR2 SVGAGI. The CDR3 consists of 15 residues. The V end was cut by 2 bases, the J end by 2 bases, with 9 bases between. The CDR3 sequence is CASSYQGGTNEKLFF. The CDR3 nucleotides are TGTGCCAGCAGTTACCAGGGAGGCACTAATGAAAAACTGTTTTTT.

This sequence joins TRBV15 and TRBJ2-3; TRBD1 matches at 8 bases. Germline assignment: CDR1 LNHNV and CDR2 YYDKDF (reference sequence). The CDR3 runs to 14 residues. The ends lost 5 bases at V and 1 base at J; junction bases unmatched: 2. In DNA form, the CDR3 reads TGTGCCACCAGCCCGGGACAGGGCACAGATACGCAGTATTTT. Protein product: CATSPGQGTDTQYF.

This chain uses TRBV19 with TRBJ1-5, with D possibly TRBD1 on 5 matching bases. Germline loops: CDR1 LNHDA, CDR2 SQIVND (reference sequence). V lost 8 bases to trimming and J lost 1 base, with 12 bases between them. The CDR3 contains 14 residues. The CDR3 nucleotides read TGTGCCAGTTCCGGACGGGGGAGCAATCAGCCCCAGCATTTT. As protein: CASSGRGSNQPQHF.

The V and J genes are TRBV11-2 and TRBJ2-5; D possibly corresponds to TRBD2 (6 bases). The V gene's germline CDR1 is SGHAT and CDR2 FQNNGV. Trimming cost V 5 bases and J 2 bases, with 21 bases left between them. The CDR3 spans 17 residues. CDR3 loop: CASSPEAGSTAQETQYF. The CDR3 DNA is TGTGCCAGCAGCCCGGAGGCGGGATCGACAGCACAAGAGACCCAGTACTTC. The complete variable domain, with remaining parts taken from reference TRBV11-2 and TRBJ2-5, reads EAGVAQSPRYKIIEKRQSVAFWCNPISGHATLYWYQQILGQGPKLLIQFQNNGVVDDSQLPKDRFSAERLKGVDSTLKIQPAKLEDSAVYLCASSPEAGSTAQETQYFGPGTRLLVL.

The V gene is TRBV30, the J gene TRBJ1-5, with D possibly matching TRBD1 (6 bases). Germline V gives CDR1 GTSNPN, CDR2 SVGIG (reference sequence). The CDR3 loop spans 14 amino acids. With 0 bases removed from V and 6 bases from J, the gap between germline ends came to 12 bases. The CDR3 here is CAWSVSGASQPQHF. CDR3 DNA sequence: TGTGCCTGGAGTGTCTCAGGGGCTAGTCAGCCCCAGCATTTT.

The J gene is TRBJ1-1, the V gene TRBV6-1, with D tentatively TRBD1 (5 bases). The CDR3 contains 15 residues. The germline gives CDR1 MNHNS, CDR2 SASEGT. The V end was cut by 1 base, the J end by 3 bases, with 12 bases between. The CDR3 here is CASSEVVGRHTEAFF. The CDR3 DNA reads as TGTGCCAGCAGTGAAGTAGTGGGGCGGCACACTGAAGCTTTCTTT.

The genes are TRBV6-1 and TRBJ1-5; D remains unclear. The germline V and J ends were trimmed by 3 bases and 5 bases, with 5 bases remaining between them. The V gene's germline CDR1 is MNHNS and CDR2 SASEGT. The CDR3 runs 12 residues. The CDR3 nucleotides read TGTGCCAGCAGTGACTCTCATCAGCCCCAGCATTTT. This sequence encodes CASSDSHQPQHF.

The CDR3 DNA sequence: TGTGCCAGCAGTTACAGGGGTTTAACTGAAGCTTTCTTT. Its protein is CASSYRGLTEAFF. The chain recombines TRBV6-6 with TRBJ1-1; possible D gene TRBD1, 5 bases. V shed 2 bases and J shed 5 bases, with 9 bases lying between them. CDR1 and CDR2 from the germline V gene are MNHNY and SVGAGI (reference sequence). This CDR3 contains 13 residues.